This T cell receptor (beta chain) appears in the sequencing data of a study of control samples from healthy donors and cancer patients. This clone showed up just once. Some clones are missing from TCRdb's copy, which holds only in-frame ones; the method was immunoSEQ multiplex PCR. The data show some 220,000 clones, about 93% seen once. The CDR3 is made up of 16 amino acids. Germline V CDR1 and CDR2: SGHAT, FQNNGV. V lost 5 bases to trimming and J lost 7 bases, with 21 bases between them. The chain carries TRBV11-2 and TRBJ2-1; the D is unclear. Sample: blood. This clonotype originated in a man aged 45-65 years in good health. CDR3 nucleotides: TGTGCCAGCAGCCCCCCTGGGATCGCTAGTGAGAATGAGCAGTTCTTC. It yields the protein CASSPPGIASENEQFF.